This T cell receptor beta chain was identified during a study of T cells in women clearing cervical HPV infection. Germline V gene data show CDR1 as SNHLY and CDR2 as FYNNEI. This CDR3 has 13 amino acids. Worth noting for this clone: At one end the junction does not follow the germline gene, possibly because of a read error. The sequenced fragment ends 3 residues before the CDR3 boundary, so the rest is inferred from the germline J gene.

Some clones are missing from TCRdb's copy, which holds only in-frame ones; the method was immunoSEQ multiplex PCR. Its listing shows 25,000 to 30,000 clones. Source material: blood buffy coat. The J gene is TRBJ1-2, the V gene TRBV2; D not certain. This TCR derives from a woman aged 18 to 69 with a cervical HPV16 infection that either progressed to CIN3+ or cleared (not recorded which). The DNA read from the CDR3 is TGTACCAGCAAGCGGGTCAGAAACTATGGC. Amino acid sequence: CTSKRVRNYG. The CDR3 reads in full as CTSKRVRNYGYTF.